A selection of T cell receptor beta chains follows, all from one sample in a study of radiation and T cells in renal cell carcinoma. Some clones are missing from TCRdb's copy, which holds only in-frame ones; the method was immunoSEQ multiplex PCR. The sample yields several thousand clones, roughly three fifths seen once. Here the sequenced sample was tumor tissue, taken from a patient whose treatment included radiotherapy and nephrectomy. Receptor source: a man aged 55 to 70 with renal cell carcinoma. The CDR3 runs from the conserved cysteine through the conserved F or W. A D gene is named only where the DNA matches it firmly.

J gene | D gene | V gene | CDR3 protein
TRBJ2-7 | - | TRBV6-6 | CASSYSGRGYEQYF
TRBJ2-7 | - | TRBV2 | CASSELPYEQYF
TRBJ2-7 | - | TRBV11-3 | CASSLDFGKQYF
TRBJ1-2 | - | TRBV7-3 | CASSLDGQYGYTF
TRBJ2-7 | - | TRBV30 | CACRTGTRWNEQYF
TRBJ1-3 | - | TRBV28 | CASSVGIRNTIYF
TRBJ1-1 | - | TRBV7-9 | CASRRDSSGNTEAFF
TRBJ1-2 | - | TRBV7-2 | CASSLGLGYGYTF
TRBJ2-7 | TRBD1 | TRBV5-5 | CASREGQATDYEQYF
TRBJ1-1 | - | TRBV28 | CASLGGPETEAFF
TRBJ1-3 | - | TRBV15 | CATSRDGPGPGNTIYF
TRBJ2-7 | TRBD2 | TRBV7-2 | CASSLTGSGTTISYEQYF
TRBJ2-1 | TRBD2 | TRBV28 | CASLPGLAGLNEQFF
TRBJ2-7 | TRBD1 | TRBV7-9 | CASSSRDRVSYEQYF
TRBJ2-6 | - | TRBV2 | CASKGNSGANVLTF
TRBJ2-7 | - | TRBV7-2 | CASSSGARPSYEQYF
TRBJ1-4 | - | TRBV18 | CASSPTLGGEKLFF
TRBJ2-7 | TRBD2 | TRBV19 | CASSLGLAGVREQYF
TRBJ1-2 | - | TRBV5-1 | CASSLQGAATNYGYTF
TRBJ2-1 | - | TRBV28 | CASSSSPSGPYNEQFF
TRBJ2-7 | - | TRBV4-1 | CASSQGGHEQYF
TRBJ1-2 | TRBD1 | TRBV7-8 | CASSRDSEDYGYTF
TRBJ1-5 | - | TRBV28 | CASSPRPGNQPQHF
TRBJ2-3 | - | TRBV7-2 | CASSLVAQDTQYF
TRBJ2-7 | TRBD2 | TRBV4-2 | CASSQESGSAYEQYF
TRBJ1-5 | - | TRBV10-2 | CASRGDAELFSNQPQHF
TRBJ1-2 | - | TRBV14 | CASSQGRAGYTF
TRBJ2-2 | - | TRBV2 | CASRHRDLTGELFF
TRBJ1-1 | - | TRBV6-6 | CASREGRPNTEAFF
TRBJ1-3 | TRBD1 | TRBV19 | CATAGTEYTIYF
TRBJ1-1 | - | TRBV5-1 | CASSLETNTEAFF
TRBJ2-1 | TRBD1 | TRBV5-1 | CASSFGRGIEQFF
TRBJ1-4 | - | TRBV7-6 | CASSLGGGSNEKLFF
TRBJ1-1 | - | TRBV18 | CASSREGNTEAFF
TRBJ2-6 | - | TRBV14 | CASSRWTAELSGANVLTF
TRBJ1-1 | - | TRBV11-3 | CASSRGNTEAFF
TRBJ2-2 | - | TRBV2 | CASSDGGPGELFF
TRBJ2-7 | - | TRBV5-1 | CASSLGPSSYEQYF
TRBJ1-1 | - | TRBV12-2 | CASSARNTEAFF
TRBJ2-7 | TRBD2 | TRBV10-3 | CAIMGGSSYEQYF
TRBJ2-7 | TRBD2 | TRBV27 | CASSLEPSGSIYEQYF
TRBJ1-5 | TRBD1 | TRBV5-6 | CASSSLDRGDQPQHF
TRBJ1-1 | TRBD1 | TRBV23-1 | CAGLNTGGIEAFF
- | - | TRBV2 | CASSEPQGVTYEQYF
TRBJ2-7 | TRBD2 | TRBV5-1 | CASSSGLAGTITYEQYF
TRBJ1-2 | - | TRBV28 | CASSPLGQPYGYTF
TRBJ2-2 | TRBD2 | TRBV7-9 | CASSDSGRAVLDTGELFF
TRBJ2-1 | TRBD2 | TRBV6-5 | CASTKAGAFNEQFF
TRBJ2-7 | - | TRBV7-2 | CASSLSGATYEQYF
TRBJ1-5 | - | TRBV30 | CAWSGKGYSNQPQHF
TRBJ2-1 | TRBD2 | TRBV9 | CASNAGGTAVNEQFF
TRBJ1-5 | TRBD1 | TRBV10-2 | CASSDTGDGQPQHF